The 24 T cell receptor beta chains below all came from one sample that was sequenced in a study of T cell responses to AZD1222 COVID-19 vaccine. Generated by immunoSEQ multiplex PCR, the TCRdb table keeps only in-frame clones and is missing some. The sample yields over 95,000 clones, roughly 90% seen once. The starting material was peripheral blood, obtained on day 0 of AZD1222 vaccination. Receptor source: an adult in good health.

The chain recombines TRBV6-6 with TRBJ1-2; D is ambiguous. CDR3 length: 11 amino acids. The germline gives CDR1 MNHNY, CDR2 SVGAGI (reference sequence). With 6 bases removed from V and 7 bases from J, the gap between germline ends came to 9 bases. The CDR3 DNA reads TGTGCCAGCAGGCTCTCCGGTGGCTACACCTTC. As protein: CASRLSGGYTF.

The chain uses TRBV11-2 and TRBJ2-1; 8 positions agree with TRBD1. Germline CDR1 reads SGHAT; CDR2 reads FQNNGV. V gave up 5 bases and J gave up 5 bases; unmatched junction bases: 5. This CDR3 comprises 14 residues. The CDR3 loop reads CASSAKDRDNEQFF. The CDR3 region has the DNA TGTGCCAGCAGCGCAAAGGACAGGGACAATGAGCAGTTCTTC.

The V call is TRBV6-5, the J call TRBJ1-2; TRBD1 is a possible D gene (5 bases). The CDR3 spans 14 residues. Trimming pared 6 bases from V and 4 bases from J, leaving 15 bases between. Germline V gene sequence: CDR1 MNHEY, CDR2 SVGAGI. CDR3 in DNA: TGTGCCAGCAGCCACGTCGGGGGTACCTATGGCTACACCTTC. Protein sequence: CASSHVGGTYGYTF.

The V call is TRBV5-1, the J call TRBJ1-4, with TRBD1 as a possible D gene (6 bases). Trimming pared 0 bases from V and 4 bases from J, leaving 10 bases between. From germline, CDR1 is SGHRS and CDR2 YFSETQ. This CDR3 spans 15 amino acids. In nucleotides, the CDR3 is TGCGCCAGCAGCTTGGGGACAGACCTTAATGAAAAACTGTTTTTT. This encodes CASSLGTDLNEKLFF.

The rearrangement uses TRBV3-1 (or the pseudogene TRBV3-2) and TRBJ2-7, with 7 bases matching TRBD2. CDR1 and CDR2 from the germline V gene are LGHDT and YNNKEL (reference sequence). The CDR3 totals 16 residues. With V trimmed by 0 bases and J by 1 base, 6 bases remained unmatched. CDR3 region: CASSQDWTRLSYEQYF. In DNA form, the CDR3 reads TGTGCCAGCAGCCAAGATTGGACTAGGCTTTCCTACGAGCAGTACTTC.

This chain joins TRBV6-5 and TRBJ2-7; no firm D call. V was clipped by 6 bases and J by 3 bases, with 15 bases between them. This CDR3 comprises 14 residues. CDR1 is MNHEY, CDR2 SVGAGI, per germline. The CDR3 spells CASRSARAFYEQYF. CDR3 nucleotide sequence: TGTGCCAGCAGGTCGGCAAGGGCCTTCTACGAGCAGTACTTC.

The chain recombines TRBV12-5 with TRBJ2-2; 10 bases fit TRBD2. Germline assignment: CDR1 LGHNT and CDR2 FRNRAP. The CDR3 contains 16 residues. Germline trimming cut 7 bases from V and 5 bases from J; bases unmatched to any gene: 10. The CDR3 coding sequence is TGTGCTAGTGCGGAGACTAGCGGGCGAAGGACCGGGGAGCTGTTTTTT. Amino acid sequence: CASAETSGRRTGELFF.

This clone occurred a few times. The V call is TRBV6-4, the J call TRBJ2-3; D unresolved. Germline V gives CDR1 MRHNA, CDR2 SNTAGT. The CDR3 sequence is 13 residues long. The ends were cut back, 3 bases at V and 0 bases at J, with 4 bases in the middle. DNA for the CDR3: TGTGCCAGCAGTGAACAGAGCACAGATACGCAGTATTTT. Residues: CASSEQSTDTQYF.

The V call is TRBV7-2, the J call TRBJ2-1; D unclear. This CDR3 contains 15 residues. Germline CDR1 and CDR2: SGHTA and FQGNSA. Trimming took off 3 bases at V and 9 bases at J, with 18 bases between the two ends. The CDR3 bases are TGTGCCAGCAGCTTTGGGCTAGATCTATTCACTGAGCAGTTCTTC. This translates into CASSFGLDLFTEQFF.

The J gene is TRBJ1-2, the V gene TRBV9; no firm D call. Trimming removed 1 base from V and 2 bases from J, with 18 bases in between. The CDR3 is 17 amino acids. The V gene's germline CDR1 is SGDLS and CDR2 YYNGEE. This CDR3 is CASSVFPRLAGNYGYTF. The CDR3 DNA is TGTGCCAGCAGCGTATTTCCTCGCCTTGCAGGAAACTATGGCTACACCTTC. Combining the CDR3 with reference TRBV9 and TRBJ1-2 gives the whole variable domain DSGVTQTPKHLITATGQRVTLRCSPRSGDLSVYWYQQSLDQGLQFLIQYYNGEERAKGNILERFSAQQFPDLHSELNLSSLELGDSALYFCASSVFPRLAGNYGYTFGSGTRLTVV.

In DNA, the CDR3 is TGTGCCATCAGTGGGGCAGATACGCAGTATTTT. Protein sequence: CAISGADTQYF. The chain recombines TRBV10-3 with TRBJ2-3, with D unresolved. The CDR3 is made up of 11 amino acids. Trimming stripped 4 bases from V and 4 bases from J, with 3 bases between. From germline, CDR1 is ENHRY and CDR2 SYGVKD.

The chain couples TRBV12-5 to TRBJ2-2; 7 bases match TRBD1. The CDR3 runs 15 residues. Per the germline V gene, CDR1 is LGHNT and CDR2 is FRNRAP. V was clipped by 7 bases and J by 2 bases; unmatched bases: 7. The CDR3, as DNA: TGTGCTAGTGCCTCATACAGGGGCAACACCGGGGAGCTGTTTTTT. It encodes CASASYRGNTGELFF.

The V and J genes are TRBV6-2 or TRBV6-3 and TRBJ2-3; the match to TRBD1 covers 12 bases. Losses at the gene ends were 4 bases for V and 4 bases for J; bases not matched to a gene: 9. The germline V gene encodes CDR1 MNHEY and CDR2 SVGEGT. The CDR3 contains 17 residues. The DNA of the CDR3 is TGTGCCAGCAGTTTGGGGACAGGGGGCGCTTGGCCAGATACGCAGTATTTT. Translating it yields CASSLGTGGAWPDTQYF.

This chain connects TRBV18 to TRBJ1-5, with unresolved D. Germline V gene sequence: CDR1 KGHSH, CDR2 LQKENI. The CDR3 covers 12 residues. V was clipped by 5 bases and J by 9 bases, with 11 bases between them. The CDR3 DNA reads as TGTGCCAGCTCAACGGACGGTGGGCCCCAGCATTTT. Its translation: CASSTDGGPQHF.

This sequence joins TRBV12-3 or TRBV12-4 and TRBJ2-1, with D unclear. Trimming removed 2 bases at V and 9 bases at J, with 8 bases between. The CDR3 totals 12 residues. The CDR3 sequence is CASSLYQSEQFF. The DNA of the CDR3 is TGTGCCAGCAGTTTATACCAGAGTGAGCAGTTCTTC.

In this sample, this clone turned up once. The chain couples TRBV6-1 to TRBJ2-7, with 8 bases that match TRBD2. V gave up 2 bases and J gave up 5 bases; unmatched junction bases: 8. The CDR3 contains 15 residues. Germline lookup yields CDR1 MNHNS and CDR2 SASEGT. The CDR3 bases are TGTGCCAGCAGTGAACTAGTCGGGGGGGCCGACGAGCAGTACTTC. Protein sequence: CASSELVGGADEQYF.

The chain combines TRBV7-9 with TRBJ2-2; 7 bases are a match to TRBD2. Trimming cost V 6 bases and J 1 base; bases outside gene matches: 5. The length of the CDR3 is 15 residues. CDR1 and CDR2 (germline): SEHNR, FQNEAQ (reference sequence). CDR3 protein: CASSKSGENTGELFF. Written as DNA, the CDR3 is TGTGCCAGCAGTAAAAGCGGGGAGAACACCGGGGAGCTGTTTTTT.

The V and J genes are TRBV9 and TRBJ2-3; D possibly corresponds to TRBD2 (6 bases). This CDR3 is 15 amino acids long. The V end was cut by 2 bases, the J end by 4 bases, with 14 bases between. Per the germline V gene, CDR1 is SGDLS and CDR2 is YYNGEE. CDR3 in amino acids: CASSVGGAQADTQYF. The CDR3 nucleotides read TGTGCCAGCAGCGTCGGAGGGGCGCAGGCAGATACGCAGTATTTT.

As DNA, the CDR3 is TGTGCCAGCAGTTCCCGACTAGCGGGGGGGGAGACCCAGTACTTC. As protein: CASSSRLAGGETQYF. The chain is built from TRBV6-6 and TRBJ2-5; 14 nucleotides align to TRBD2. The germline V gene has CDR1 MNHNY and CDR2 SVGAGI (reference sequence). V shed 4 bases and J 5 bases; nucleotides not matched to a gene: 3. CDR3 size: 15 residues.

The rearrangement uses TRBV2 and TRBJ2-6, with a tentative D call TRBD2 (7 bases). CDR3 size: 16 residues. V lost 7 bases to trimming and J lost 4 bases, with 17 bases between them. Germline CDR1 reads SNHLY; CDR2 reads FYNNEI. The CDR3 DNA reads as TGTGCCAGCACCCCCCAGGGGAGGGGAGGGGCCAACGTCCTGACTTTC. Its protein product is CASTPQGRGGANVLTF.

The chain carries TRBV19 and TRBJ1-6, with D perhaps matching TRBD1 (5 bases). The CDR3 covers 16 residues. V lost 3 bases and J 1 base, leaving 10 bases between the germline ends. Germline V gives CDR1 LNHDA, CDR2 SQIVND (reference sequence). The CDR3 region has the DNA TGTGCCAGTAGTATGCAGGGTATATCCTATAATTCACCCCTCCACTTT. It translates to CASSMQGISYNSPLHF.

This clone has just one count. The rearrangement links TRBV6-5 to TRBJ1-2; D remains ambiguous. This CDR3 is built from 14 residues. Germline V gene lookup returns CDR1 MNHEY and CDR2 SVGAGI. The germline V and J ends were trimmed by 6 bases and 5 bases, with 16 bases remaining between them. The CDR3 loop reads CASSDPGRPYGYTF. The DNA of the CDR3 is TGTGCCAGCAGCGACCCTGGCAGGCCGTATGGCTACACCTTC.

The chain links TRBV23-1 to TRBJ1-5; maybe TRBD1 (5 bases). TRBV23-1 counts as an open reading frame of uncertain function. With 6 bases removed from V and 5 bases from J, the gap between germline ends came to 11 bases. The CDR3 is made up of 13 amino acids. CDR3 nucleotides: TGCGCCAGCAGCACAGGTTCTTATCAGCCCCAGCATTTT. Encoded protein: CASSTGSYQPQHF.

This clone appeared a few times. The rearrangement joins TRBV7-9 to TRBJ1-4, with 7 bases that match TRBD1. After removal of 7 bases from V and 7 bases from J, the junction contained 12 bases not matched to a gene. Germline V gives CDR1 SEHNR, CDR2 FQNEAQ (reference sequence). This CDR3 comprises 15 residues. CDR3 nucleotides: TGTGCCAGCACCATCAGGGGGGTTGAGGGTGAAAAACTGTTTTTT. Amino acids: CASTIRGVEGEKLFF.